The 21 T cell receptor beta chains below were found in one sample sequenced in a study of identical twins. Via MiXCR, TCRdb re-called the 5' RACE reads, giving one row per CDR3 protein. The profile shows about 490,000 distinct CDR3 sequences, nearly 15% of them singletons. The same sample was also used in a study of yellow fever vaccine responses in identical twins.

Specimen: CD4+ T cells sorted from blood. These receptors originate from a woman under 30 in good health.

The V and J genes are TRBV20-1 and TRBJ2-3; D gene ambiguous. CDR3 length equals 14 residues. The germline V gene has CDR1 DFQATT and CDR2 SNEGSKA (reference sequence). The germline V and J ends were trimmed by 2 bases and 0 bases, with 9 bases remaining between them. The CDR3 protein is CSARKIFSTDTQYF. The CDR3 nucleotides are TGCAGTGCTAGAAAGATATTTAGCACAGATACGCAGTATTTT.

In its sample, this clonotype was seen many times. V usage is TRBV5-1 and J usage is TRBJ2-3, with no clear D. The CDR3 runs 18 residues. Germline-derived CDR1 and CDR2 are SGHRS and YFSETQ. V was trimmed by 4 bases and J by 0 bases, leaving 21 bases between them. As DNA, the CDR3 is TGCGCCAGCAGCCACCGTAATCCCGTGCCGCCTAGCACAGATACGCAGTATTTT. Amino acids: CASSHRNPVPPSTDTQYF.

In this sample, this clonotype turned up a few times. The chain links TRBV4-1 to TRBJ1-1, with D possibly matching TRBD1 (5 bases). This CDR3 region has 13 residues. Germline V gene sequence: CDR1 MGHRA, CDR2 YSYEKL. The V end was cut by 0 bases, the J end by 10 bases, with 12 bases between. CDR3 residues: CASSQDWGIRAFF. The DNA of the CDR3 is TGCGCCAGCAGCCAAGATTGGGGGATTAGAGCTTTCTTT.

The chain links TRBV28 to TRBJ2-3; 8 bases fit TRBD2. V lost 4 bases, J lost 6 bases, and 9 bases stayed unmatched. Germline V gene data show CDR1 as MDHEN and CDR2 as SYDVKM. The CDR3 consists of 15 residues. For the CDR3, the DNA is TGTGCCAGCAGTTCATTAGCGGGATGGTGGGATACGCAGTATTTT. Its protein product is CASSSLAGWWDTQYF.

There are a few counts of this clonotype. The genes are TRBV6-5 and TRBJ2-3; 11 bases are shared with TRBD2. The J segment lost 7 bases and the V segment lost 4 bases, leaving 10 bases of the junction unmatched. CDR1 and CDR2 from the germline V gene are MNHEY and SVGAGI. The length of the CDR3 is 16 residues. The CDR3 protein is CASSSLTSGEGNTQYF. CDR3 in DNA: TGTGCCAGCAGTTCCCTGACTAGCGGGGAGGGTAATACGCAGTATTTT.

This clonotype has a handful of counts. The chain combines TRBV27 with TRBJ1-5, with 9 bases that match TRBD1. Trimming took 5 bases from V and 15 from J; bases not matched to a gene: 8. Germline assignment: CDR1 MNHEY and CDR2 SMNVEV (reference sequence). The CDR3 totals 12 residues. The CDR3 DNA reads TGTGCCAGCAGTCCCTCGACAGGGGGTCTGCATTTT. This encodes CASSPSTGGLHF.

This clonotype has only a few counts. The V gene is TRBV6-5, the J gene TRBJ1-6; D unresolved. V was shortened by 3 bases and J by 10 bases, with 13 bases between the two germline ends. The CDR3 totals 14 residues. Germline lookup yields CDR1 MNHEY and CDR2 SVGAGI. CDR3: CASSYLQEGSPLHF. The CDR3 DNA reads as TGTGCCAGCAGTTATTTGCAGGAGGGATCACCCCTCCACTTT.

V and J are TRBV29-1 and TRBJ2-3, with D possibly TRBD2 on 6 matching bases. There are 15 residues in the CDR3. Germline CDR1 and CDR2: SQVTM and ANQGSEA. Trimming stripped 7 bases from V and 0 bases from J, with 17 bases between. The CDR3 region has the DNA TGCAGCGCCCTGCCGATGGGGACTAGCACAGATACGCAGTATTTT. Translated: CSALPMGTSTDTQYF.

The chain recombines TRBV5-1 with TRBJ1-1; 7 bases line up with TRBD1. Unmatched junction bases numbered 5, after V lost 0 bases and J lost 0 bases. The CDR3 totals 16 residues. The V gene's germline CDR1 is SGHRS and CDR2 YFSETQ. CDR3 nucleotides: TGCGCCAGCAGCTTGGAACAGGGGTTACTGAACACTGAAGCTTTCTTT. It specifies CASSLEQGLLNTEAFF.

This clonotype occurred many times. The chain has TRBV6-5 and TRBJ2-2; maybe TRBD2 (6 bases). The ends were cut back, 4 bases at V and 0 bases at J, with 12 bases in the middle. The CDR3 runs to 16 residues. Germline V gives CDR1 MNHEY, CDR2 SVGAGI. In nucleotides, the CDR3 is TGTGCCAGCAGTTCCCCCCGGACTACGAACACCGGGGAGCTGTTTTTT. It is translated as CASSSPRTTNTGELFF.

This clonotype was seen a few times. J is TRBJ1-1 and V is TRBV3-1, with 8 bases identical to TRBD1. The CDR3 runs 14 residues. Germline V lookup: CDR1 LGHDT, CDR2 YNNKEL (reference sequence). J gave up 5 bases and V 1 base, and 3 bases lay outside the gene matches. The CDR3, as DNA: TGTGCCAGCAGCCAAGGACAGGGGAGTACTGAAGCTTTCTTT. Amino acids: CASSQGQGSTEAFF.

This clonotype showed up many times. The rearrangement links TRBV5-1 to TRBJ1-1, with a weak D call TRBD1 (6 bases). The CDR3 is 15 amino acids. Trimming took 3 bases from V and 3 from J, leaving 15 bases between them. CDR1 and CDR2 (germline): SGHRS, YFSETQ. The CDR3 sequence is CASSSAGTPDTEAFF. In DNA form, the CDR3 reads TGCGCCAGCAGCTCAGCCGGGACACCGGACACTGAAGCTTTCTTT.

This clonotype was seen more than once but under ten times. The gene calls are TRBV5-5 and TRBJ1-5; 8 nucleotides align to TRBD1. Trimming at V came to 4 bases and at J to 2 bases, leaving 2 bases not matched to a gene. CDR1 and CDR2 (germline): SGHKS, YYEKEE (reference sequence). This CDR3 has 14 amino acids. CDR3 protein: CASSQTGGNQPQHF. In DNA form, the CDR3 reads TGTGCCAGCAGCCAGACAGGGGGCAATCAGCCCCAGCATTTT.

This clonotype was seen a handful of times. The rearrangement uses TRBV5-1 and TRBJ2-7; TRBD1 aligns across 9 bases. CDR3 length: 14 amino acids. V gave up 0 bases and J gave up 7 bases; unmatched junction bases: 5. From germline, CDR1 is SGHRS and CDR2 YFSETQ. DNA of the CDR3: TGCGCCAGCAGCTTGGGACAGGGGGGTTTGGAGCAGTACTTC. Protein product: CASSLGQGGLEQYF.

This clonotype has just a few counts. The chain is built from TRBV4-2 and TRBJ2-6; D is undetermined. Germline V lookup: CDR1 LGHNA, CDR2 YNFKEQ. Trimming took 0 bases from V and 1 from J, leaving 13 bases between them. CDR3 length: 18 residues. The CDR3 DNA follows: TGTGCCAGCAGCCAAGAAGGCCAGTCGGGTTCTGGGGCCAACGTCCTGACTTTC. Its protein is CASSQEGQSGSGANVLTF.

The chain uses TRBV7-9 and TRBJ2-1; 8 positions match TRBD2. The trim removed 7 bases at V and 2 bases at J, leaving 7 bases unmatched. Germline V gives CDR1 SEHNR, CDR2 FQNEAQ (reference sequence). There are 15 residues in the CDR3. CDR3 sequence: CASTSGGAPYNEQFF. DNA of the CDR3: TGTGCCAGCACCTCCGGGGGGGCCCCCTACAATGAGCAGTTCTTC. Full variable domain (outside the CDR3, taken from reference TRBV7-9 and TRBJ2-1): DTGVSQNPRHKITKRGQNVTFRCDPISEHNRLYWYRQTLGQGPEFLTYFQNEAQLEKSRLLSDRFSAERPKGSFSTLEIQRTEQGDSAMYLCASTSGGAPYNEQFFGPGTRLTVL.

At least ten counts were recorded for this clonotype. V is TRBV10-3 and J is TRBJ2-5; tentatively, D is TRBD2 (5 bases). Germline CDR1 and CDR2: ENHRY and SYGVKD. This CDR3 has 14 amino acids. V was clipped by 10 bases and J by 0 bases, with 15 bases between them. In nucleotides, the CDR3 is TGTGCCACCAAATCACGGGGAGACCAAGAGACCCAGTACTTC. Amino acid sequence: CATKSRGDQETQYF.

This clonotype came up a few times. One end of the junction is discordant with germline, which a read error may explain. This chain connects TRBV20-1 to TRBJ2-5, with TRBD2 matching 9 bases. This CDR3 has 14 residues. The V gene's germline CDR1 is DFQATT and CDR2 SNEGSKA (reference sequence). The DNA for the CDR3 is TGCGGTGCTCCAAAAATAGCGGGAGAAGAGACCCAGTACTTC. Amino acids: CGAPKIAGEETQYF.

This sequence joins TRBV12-3 or TRBV12-4 and TRBJ1-5, with TRBD1 matching 9 bases. V lost 5 bases, J lost 0 bases, and 2 bases stayed unmatched. The CDR3 loop spans 15 amino acids. As DNA, the CDR3 is TGTGCCAGCAGTCGACAGGGGGATAGCAATCAGCCCCAGCATTTT. Protein product: CASSRQGDSNQPQHF.

This clonotype was detected a few times. The chain is built from TRBV5-1 and TRBJ2-1; 7 bases match TRBD1. With V trimmed by 4 bases and J by 5 bases, 12 bases remained unmatched. The CDR3 is 16 residues long. The germline gives CDR1 SGHRS, CDR2 YFSETQ. The CDR3 reads CASSNRDRLLDNEQFF. DNA for the CDR3: TGCGCCAGCAGCAACCGGGACAGACTATTGGACAATGAGCAGTTCTTC.

This clonotype was seen a few times. The CDR3 nucleotides read TGTGCCAGCAGCTTAAGTCTAGCGGGAAACAAAAACATTCAGTACTTC. This codes for CASSLSLAGNKNIQYF. The gene calls are TRBV11-2 and TRBJ2-4, with 9 bases matching TRBD2. The trim removed 2 bases at V and 3 bases at J, leaving 5 bases unmatched. This CDR3 region has 16 residues. Looked up from germline, CDR1 is SGHAT and CDR2 is FQNNGV.